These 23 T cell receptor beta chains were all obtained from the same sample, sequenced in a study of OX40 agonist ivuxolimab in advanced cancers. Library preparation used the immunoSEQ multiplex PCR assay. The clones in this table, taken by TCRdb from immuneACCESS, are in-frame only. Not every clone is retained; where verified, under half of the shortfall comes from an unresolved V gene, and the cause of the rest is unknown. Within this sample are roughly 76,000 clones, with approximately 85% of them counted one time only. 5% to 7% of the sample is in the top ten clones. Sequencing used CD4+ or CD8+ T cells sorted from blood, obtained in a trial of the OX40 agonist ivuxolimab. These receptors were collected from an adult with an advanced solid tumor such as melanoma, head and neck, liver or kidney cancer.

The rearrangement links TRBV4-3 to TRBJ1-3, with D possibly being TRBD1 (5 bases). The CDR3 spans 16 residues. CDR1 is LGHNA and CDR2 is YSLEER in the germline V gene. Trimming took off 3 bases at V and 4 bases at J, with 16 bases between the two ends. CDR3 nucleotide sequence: TGCGCCAGCAGCCAGGAAATCAGGGTCTCAGGAAACACCATATATTTT. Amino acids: CASSQEIRVSGNTIYF.

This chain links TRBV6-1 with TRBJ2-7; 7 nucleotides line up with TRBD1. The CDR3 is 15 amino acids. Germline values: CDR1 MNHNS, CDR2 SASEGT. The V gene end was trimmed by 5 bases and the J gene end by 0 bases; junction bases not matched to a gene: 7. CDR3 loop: CASSLWTGPSYEQYF. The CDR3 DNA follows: TGTGCCAGCAGTCTCTGGACAGGCCCCTCCTACGAGCAGTACTTC.

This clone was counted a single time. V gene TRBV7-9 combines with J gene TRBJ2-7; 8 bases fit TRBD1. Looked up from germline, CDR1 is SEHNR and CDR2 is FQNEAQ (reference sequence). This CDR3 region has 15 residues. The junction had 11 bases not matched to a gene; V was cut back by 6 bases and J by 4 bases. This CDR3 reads CASSIRTGREYEQYF. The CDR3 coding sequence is TGTGCCAGCAGTATACGGACAGGGCGAGAGTACGAGCAGTACTTC.

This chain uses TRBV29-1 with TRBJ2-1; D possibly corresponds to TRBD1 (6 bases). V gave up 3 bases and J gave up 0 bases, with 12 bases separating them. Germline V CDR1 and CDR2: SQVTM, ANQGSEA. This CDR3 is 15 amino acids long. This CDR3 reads CSVDEGVSSYNEQFF. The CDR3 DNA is TGCAGCGTTGACGAGGGGGTTAGCTCCTACAATGAGCAGTTCTTC.

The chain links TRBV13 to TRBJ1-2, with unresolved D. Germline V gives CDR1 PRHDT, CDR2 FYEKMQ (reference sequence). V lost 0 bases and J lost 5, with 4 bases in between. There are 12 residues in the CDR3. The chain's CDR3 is CASSLGTYGYTF. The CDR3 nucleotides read TGTGCCAGCAGCTTAGGGACATATGGCTACACCTTC.

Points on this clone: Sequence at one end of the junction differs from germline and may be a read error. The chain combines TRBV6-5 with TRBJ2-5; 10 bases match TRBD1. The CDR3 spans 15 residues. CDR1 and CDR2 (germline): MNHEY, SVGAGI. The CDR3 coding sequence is TGTGCCAGCAGTTACTCCCCAGGACAGGGGGAGACCCGGTACTTC. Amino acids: CASSYSPGQGETRYF.

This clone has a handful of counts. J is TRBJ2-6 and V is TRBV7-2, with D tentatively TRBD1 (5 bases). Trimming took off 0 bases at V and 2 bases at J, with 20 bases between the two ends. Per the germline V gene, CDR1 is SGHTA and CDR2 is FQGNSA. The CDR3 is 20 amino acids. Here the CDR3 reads CASSLAFSNQGVAGANVLTF. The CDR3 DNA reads TGTGCCAGCAGCTTAGCCTTCTCCAACCAGGGCGTCGCTGGGGCCAACGTCCTGACTTTC.

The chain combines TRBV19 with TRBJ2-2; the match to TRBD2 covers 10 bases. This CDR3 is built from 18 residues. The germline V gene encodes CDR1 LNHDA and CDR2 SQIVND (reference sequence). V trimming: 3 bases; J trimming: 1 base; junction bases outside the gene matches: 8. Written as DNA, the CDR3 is TGTGCCAGTAGTATTAGTCGGAGGACTAGCGGGAACACCGGGGAGCTGTTTTTT. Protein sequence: CASSISRRTSGNTGELFF.

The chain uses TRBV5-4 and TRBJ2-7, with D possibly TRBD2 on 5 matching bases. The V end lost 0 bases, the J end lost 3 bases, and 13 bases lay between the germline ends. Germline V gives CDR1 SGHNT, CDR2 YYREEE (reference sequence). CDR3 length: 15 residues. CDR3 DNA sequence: TGTGCCAGCAGCTTGGCCCCCGGGGTTAGCTACGAGCAGTACTTC. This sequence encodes CASSLAPGVSYEQYF.

For the CDR3, the DNA is TGTGCCAGCAGTGAAGCGCAGGGACAGGGATTGGGAAACACCATATATTTT. Translated, it gives CASSEAQGQGLGNTIYF. The chain carries TRBV2 and TRBJ1-3, with 9 bases fitting TRBD1. This CDR3 has 17 residues. Germline CDR1 and CDR2: SNHLY and FYNNEI. The J segment lost 4 bases and the V segment lost 0 bases, leaving 7 bases of the junction unmatched.

The DNA of the CDR3 is TGTGCTAGTGGTTTGGGGACAGGACAGAACACCGGGGAGCTGTTTTTT. Encoded protein: CASGLGTGQNTGELFF. The rearrangement joins TRBV12-5 to TRBJ2-2; 7 bases are a match to TRBD1. V gave up 1 base and J gave up 1 base; unmatched junction bases: 3. The germline V gene encodes CDR1 LGHNT and CDR2 FRNRAP. This CDR3 spans 16 amino acids.

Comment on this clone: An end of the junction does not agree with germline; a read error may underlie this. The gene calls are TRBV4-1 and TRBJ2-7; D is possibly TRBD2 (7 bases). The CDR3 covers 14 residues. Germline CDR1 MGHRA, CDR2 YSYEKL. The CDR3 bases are TGCGCCAGCAGCCAAGGCGGGGGCGGAGTGGTGCAGCACTTC. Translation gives CASSQGGGGVVQHF.

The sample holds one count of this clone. For the CDR3, the DNA is TGTGCCAGCAGTTCAGGCGGACAGTTCAACCTCCATTACGAGCAGTACTTC. It encodes CASSSGGQFNLHYEQYF. The J gene is TRBJ2-5, the V gene TRBV7-3, with D tentatively TRBD1 (6 bases). The J call could be wrong; TRBJ2-7 is a better fit for the DNA end. Germline V CDR1 and CDR2: SGHTA, FQGTGA. This CDR3 has 17 residues.

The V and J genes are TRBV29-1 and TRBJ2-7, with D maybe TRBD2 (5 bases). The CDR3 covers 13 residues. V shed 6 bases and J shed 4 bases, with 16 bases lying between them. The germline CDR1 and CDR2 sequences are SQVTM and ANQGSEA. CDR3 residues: CSVRTGYTYEQYF. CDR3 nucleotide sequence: TGCAGCGTCCGGACGGGGTATACTTACGAGCAGTACTTC.

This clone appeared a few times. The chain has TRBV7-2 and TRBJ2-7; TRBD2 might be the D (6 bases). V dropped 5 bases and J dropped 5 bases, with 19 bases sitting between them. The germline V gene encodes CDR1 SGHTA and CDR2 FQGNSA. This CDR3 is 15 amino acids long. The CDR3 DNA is TGTGCCAGCAGCCGCCTCGCGGGGTTGAACGACGAGCAGTACTTC. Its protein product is CASSRLAGLNDEQYF. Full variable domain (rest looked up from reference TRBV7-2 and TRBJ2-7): GAGVSQSPSNKVTEKGKDVELRCDPISGHTALYWYRQSLGQGLEFLIYFQGNSAPDKSGLPSDRFSAERTGGSVSTLTIQRTQQEDSAVYLCASSRLAGLNDEQYFGPGTRLTVT.

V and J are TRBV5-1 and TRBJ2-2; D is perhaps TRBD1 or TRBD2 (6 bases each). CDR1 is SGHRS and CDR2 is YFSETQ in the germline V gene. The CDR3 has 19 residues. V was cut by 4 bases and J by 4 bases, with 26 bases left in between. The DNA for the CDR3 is TGCGCCAGCAGCGTAGCTGGGGGGCGAGATTGGTCGACCACCGGGGAGCTGTTTTTT. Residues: CASSVAGGRDWSTTGELFF. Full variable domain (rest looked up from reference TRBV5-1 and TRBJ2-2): KAGVTQTPRYLIKTRGQQVTLSCSPISGHRSVSWYQQTPGQGLQFLFEYFSETQRNKGNFPGRFSGRQFSNSRSEMNVSTLELGDSALYLCASSVAGGRDWSTTGELFFGEGSRLTVL.

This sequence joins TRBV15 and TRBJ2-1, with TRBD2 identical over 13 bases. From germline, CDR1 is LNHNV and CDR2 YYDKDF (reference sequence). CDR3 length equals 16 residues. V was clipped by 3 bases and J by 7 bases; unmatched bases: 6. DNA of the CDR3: TGTGCCACCAGCAGGGCCGGACTAGCGGGGGTGAATGAGCAGTTCTTC. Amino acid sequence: CATSRAGLAGVNEQFF. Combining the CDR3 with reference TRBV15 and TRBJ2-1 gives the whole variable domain DAMVIQNPRYQVTQFGKPVTLSCSQTLNHNVMYWYQQKSSQAPKLLFHYYDKDFNNEADTPDNFQSRRPNTSFCFLDIRSPGLGDTAMYLCATSRAGLAGVNEQFFGPGTRLTVL.

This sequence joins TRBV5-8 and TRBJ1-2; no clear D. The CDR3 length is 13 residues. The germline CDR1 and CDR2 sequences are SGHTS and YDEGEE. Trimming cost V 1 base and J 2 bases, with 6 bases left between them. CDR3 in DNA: TGTGCCAGCAGCTTGAATGAGAACTATGGCTACACCTTC. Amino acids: CASSLNENYGYTF. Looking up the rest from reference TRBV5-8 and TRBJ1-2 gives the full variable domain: EAGVTQSPTHLIKTRGQQATLRCSPISGHTSVYWYQQALGLGLQFLLWYDEGEERNRGNFPPRFSGRQFPNYSSELNVNALELEDSALYLCASSLNENYGYTFGSGTRLTVV.

Here the CDR3 reads CATGREAGSYEQYF. The CDR3 DNA is TGTGCCACCGGGAGGGAGGCCGGCTCCTACGAGCAGTACTTC. The J gene is TRBJ2-7, the V gene TRBV10-3, with 8 positions matching TRBD2. CDR1 and CDR2 (germline): ENHRY, SYGVKD. The trim removed 10 bases at V and 0 bases at J, leaving 8 bases unmatched. CDR3 length: 14 residues.

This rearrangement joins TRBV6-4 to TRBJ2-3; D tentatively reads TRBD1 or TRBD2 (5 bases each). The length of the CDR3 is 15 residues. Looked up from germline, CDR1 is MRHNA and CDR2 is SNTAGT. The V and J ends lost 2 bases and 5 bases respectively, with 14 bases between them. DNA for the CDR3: TGTGCCAGCAGTGACACACGACTGGGGGAAGATACGCAGTATTTT. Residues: CASSDTRLGEDTQYF.

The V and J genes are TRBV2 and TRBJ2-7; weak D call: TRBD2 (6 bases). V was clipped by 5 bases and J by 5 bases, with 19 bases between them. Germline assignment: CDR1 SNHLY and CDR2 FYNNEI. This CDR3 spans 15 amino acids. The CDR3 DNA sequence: TGTGCCAGCAGTAGGACGCGGGAATCGTGGGACGAGCAGTACTTC. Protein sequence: CASSRTRESWDEQYF.

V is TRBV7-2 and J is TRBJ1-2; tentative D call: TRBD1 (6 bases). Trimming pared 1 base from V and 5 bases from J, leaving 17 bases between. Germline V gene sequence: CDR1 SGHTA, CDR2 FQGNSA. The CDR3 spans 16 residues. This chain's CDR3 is CASSLEDLGQLYGYTF. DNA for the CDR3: TGTGCCAGCAGCTTAGAAGATCTAGGACAGTTATATGGCTACACCTTC.

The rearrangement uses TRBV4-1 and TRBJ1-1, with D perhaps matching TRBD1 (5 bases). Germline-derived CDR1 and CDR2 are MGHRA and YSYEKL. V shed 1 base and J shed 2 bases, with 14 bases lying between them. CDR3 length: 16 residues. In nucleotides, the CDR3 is TGCGCCAGCAGCCAAGTGGGGGAGGGACGTAACACTGAAGCTTTCTTT. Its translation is CASSQVGEGRNTEAFF.